A selection of T cell receptor beta chains follows, all from one sample in a study of T-cell memory formation after mild COVID-19. In TCRdb, the 5' RACE reads were re-called with MiXCR into one record per CDR3 protein. Of approximately 250,000 distinct CDR3 sequences listed, about a sixth were seen once; the top ten hold 20% to 25%. Input material: PBMCs or a T cell subset sorted from them (not recorded which). These receptor sequences come from a young man who had mild COVID-19 (a few samples of this study predate the infection). Cell type and time point are not known. Each CDR3 is given without its conserved first and last residue.

>TRBV28
ASSFVGQGTFGYT
>TRBV5-1
ASSSGTGDEQY
>TRBV9
ASSVLSDVSGNTIY
>TRBV7-3
ASSSGAGDYGYT
>TRBV29-1
SLSGTDTQY
>TRBV6-5
ASSYGTGMTEAF
>TRBV7-9
ASSPPDRGNEQF
>TRBV7-8
ASNLGRIEQY
>TRBV9
ASSGPQAPGGYT
>TRBV18
ASSPRGVVGQPQH
>TRBV5-1
ASSRDSNNSPLH
>TRBV3-1
ASSRGVGTEAF
>TRBV9
ASSRPDRRFNTGELF
>TRBV5-1
ASSSAGQIQETQY
>TRBV11-2
ASSQKRQQGTDTQY
>TRBV3-1
ASSQGQGASPLH
>TRBV20-1
STVGFGSKRGAIQETQY
>TRBV7-2
ASSVGQGAYNEQF
>TRBV12-3/TRBV12-4
ASSSLLRVAPLH
>TRBV12-3/TRBV12-4
ASSLGSGFPSHEQY
>TRBV9
ASSVVGGLAHNEQF
>TRBV18
ASSPRRTEAF
>TRBV11-2
ASSTRQGTYEQY
>TRBV7-2
ASSLEQGRGKLF
>TRBV5-1
ASSLGYGGGRTDTQY
>TRBV7-9
ASSLNPTDTQY
>TRBV14
ASSQGRFMNTEAF
>TRBV7-9
ASSPVRGNNEQF